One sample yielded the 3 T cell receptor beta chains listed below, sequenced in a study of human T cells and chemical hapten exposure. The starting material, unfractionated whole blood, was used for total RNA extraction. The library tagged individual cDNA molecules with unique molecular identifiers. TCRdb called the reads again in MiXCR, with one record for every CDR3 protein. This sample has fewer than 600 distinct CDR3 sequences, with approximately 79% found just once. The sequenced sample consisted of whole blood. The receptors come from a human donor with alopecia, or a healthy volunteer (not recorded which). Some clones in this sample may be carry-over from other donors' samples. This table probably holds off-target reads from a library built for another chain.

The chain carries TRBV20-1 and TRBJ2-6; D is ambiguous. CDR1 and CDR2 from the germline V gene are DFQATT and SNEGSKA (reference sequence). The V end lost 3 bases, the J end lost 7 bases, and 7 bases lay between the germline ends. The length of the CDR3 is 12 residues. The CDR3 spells CSASAAANVLTF. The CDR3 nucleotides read TGCAGTGCTAGTGCGGCAGCCAACGTCCTGACTTTC.

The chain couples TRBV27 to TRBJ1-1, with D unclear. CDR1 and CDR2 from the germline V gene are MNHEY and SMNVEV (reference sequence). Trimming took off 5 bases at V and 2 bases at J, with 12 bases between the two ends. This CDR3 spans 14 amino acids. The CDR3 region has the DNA TGTGCCAGCAGTCAACCGGGCCTTAACACTGAAGCTTTCTTT. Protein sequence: CASSQPGLNTEAFF.

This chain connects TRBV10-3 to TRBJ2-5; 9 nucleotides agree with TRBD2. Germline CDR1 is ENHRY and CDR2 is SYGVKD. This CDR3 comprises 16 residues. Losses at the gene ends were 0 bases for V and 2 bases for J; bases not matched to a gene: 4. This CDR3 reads CAISESGSGRQETQYF. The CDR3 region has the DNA TGTGCCATCAGTGAGTCGGGTAGCGGGAGACAAGAGACCCAGTACTTC.